Reported below is one T cell receptor beta chain. The count of this clone is one. This clone's antigen is unknown. No quality values exist for individual bases; no much larger clone is one base distant. This sample is drawn from a study of blood T cell repertoires in COVID-19 (dated by TCRdb to the early 2020s). About the full investigation: Samples covering the acute and convalescent phases of COVID-19 were provided by collaborators in the United States, Italy and Spain. Where available, HLA class I and class II types were taken from metadata supplied by the sample provider and were not determined by assay-based typing. The samples were drawn from two sources: the first 160 participants of the ongoing ImmuneRACE study, and 1,000 to 1,500 subjects contributed by 6 global collaborators. The repertoires were made available in a free public database intended to serve as a resource for research on the immune response to SARS-CoV-2. The material from the prospective study consisted of cDNA or gDNA derived from T cells, B-cell-depleted T cells, or PBMCs. Subjects who had been exposed to COVID-19, were actively infected with it, or had recovered from it provided the deeply sampled blood TCRbeta repertoires that made up the dataset. A de-identified subject ID, COVID-19 status, age in years and sex were almost always included in the sample metadata.

Overall results and qualifications from the work: The quantity of clinical and demographic metadata differed by source and by participant and was supplied without curation.

The immunoSEQ Assay, a bias-controlled multiplex PCR, was used to amplify TCRbeta CDR3 regions from genomic DNA. In the paper's pipeline: Within the assay, amplification of reference gene primers was used to estimate how many nucleated cells each sample contained. To quantify the absolute abundance of each unique TCRbeta CDR3 rearrangement, sequence reads were collapsed and filtered. For each sample, productive Simpson clonality was calculated as the square root of Simpson's diversity index over productive rearrangements. This is the immuneACCESS table as TCRdb keeps it, with only in-frame sequences that have V and J called. A part of the clones is gone; compared with another copy, unresolved V genes explain less than half, and the rest is unexplained. D and trimming come from the DNA, and the V and J calls and clone size come from that table. Recorded for this sample are over 100,000 clones; around 82% of them occurred a single time. About 4.7% of the sample comes from the top ten.

The germline V gene provides CDR1 SGHRS and CDR2 YFSETQ. The trim is 4 bases for V and 4 bases for J, with a gap of 9 bases between the germline ends. The CDR3 contains 13 residues, cysteine and phenylalanine counted. Of all the DNA, just the CDR3 is kept, 39 bases in frame from base 1. Collaborating institutions collected whole blood in K2EDTA tubes following their own protocols. For TCRbeta analysis, collaborators shipped samples as frozen whole blood, isolated PBMCs, or DNA extracted from either of those sample types. The sample consisted of peripheral blood. The clonotype originates from a human donor in a cohort sampled during active or convalescent COVID-19. The chain couples TRBV5-1 to TRBJ2-1; a tentative D call is TRBD2 (5 bases match). The nucleotide sequence is given as TGCGCCAGCAGCATCTGGACTTACAATGAGCAGTTCTTC. This codes for CASSIWTYNEQFF.